Listed here are 22 T cell receptor beta chains from one sample, sequenced in a study of control samples from healthy donors and cancer patients. TCRdb keeps only in-frame clones here, not all; method: immunoSEQ multiplex PCR. The table records about 120,000 clones, 75% to 90% of them present only once. Material for sequencing was PBMCs. The receptors originated from a woman aged 50 to 60 with colorectal cancer.

V gene TRBV4-2 combines with J gene TRBJ2-1; D may correspond to TRBD1 or TRBD2 (5 bases each). In germline, CDR1 is LGHNA, CDR2 YNFKEQ. There are 16 residues in the CDR3. The germline V and J ends were trimmed by 2 bases and 0 bases, with 11 bases remaining between them. CDR3 in DNA: TGTGCCAGCAGCCAAACCGGGACCTTCTCCTACAATGAGCAGTTCTTC. It is translated as CASSQTGTFSYNEQFF.

This chain connects TRBV28 to TRBJ2-7; weak D call: TRBD2 (6 bases). The CDR3 is made up of 14 amino acids. The germline V and J ends were trimmed by 5 bases and 2 bases, with 13 bases remaining between them. Germline V lookup: CDR1 MDHEN, CDR2 SYDVKM. The CDR3 DNA is TGTGCCAGCAGTCCCCCGGGAGTAACCTACGAGCAGTACTTC. Translated: CASSPPGVTYEQYF.

This chain links TRBV6-5 with TRBJ1-3; tentative D call: TRBD1 (5 bases). In germline, CDR1 is MNHEY, CDR2 SVGAGI. Trimming pared 7 bases from V and 4 bases from J, leaving 11 bases between. The CDR3 runs 13 residues. The CDR3 coding sequence is TGTGCCAGCAAGCAGGGACCAGGAAACACCATATATTTT. Translation gives CASKQGPGNTIYF.

CDR3 sequence: CASSDFSDTQYF. CDR3 DNA: TGTGCCAGCAGTGACTTCTCTGATACGCAGTATTTT. The V call is TRBV2, the J call TRBJ2-3; no clear D gene. Germline loops: CDR1 SNHLY, CDR2 FYNNEI. CDR3 size: 12 residues. Deletions cut 3 bases from V and 6 bases from J, with 7 bases between.

The gene calls are TRBV7-3 and TRBJ1-1; no clear D gene. Germline V gene data show CDR1 as SGHTA and CDR2 as FQGTGA. The CDR3 spans 13 residues. Trimming left V 5 bases short and J 0 bases short, with 7 bases between. The CDR3 coding sequence is TGTGCCAGCAGCGCCGCGATGAACACTGAAGCTTTCTTT. Translated, it gives CASSAAMNTEAFF.

The gene calls are TRBV13 and TRBJ2-5; 7 bases align to TRBD2. CDR1 and CDR2 from the germline V gene are PRHDT and FYEKMQ (reference sequence). With 5 bases clipped from V and 4 bases from J, the junction kept 7 bases outside the gene matches. CDR3 length equals 14 residues. The CDR3 DNA reads as TGTGCCAGCAGCCGGGGGGATACGGGAGAGACCCAGTACTTC. It codes for CASSRGDTGETQYF.

V and J are TRBV4-1 and TRBJ2-2; D unresolved. Germline loops: CDR1 MGHRA, CDR2 YSYEKL. V lost 0 bases and J lost 8, with 13 bases in between. The CDR3 runs to 15 residues. The CDR3 region is CASSQETRGWGELFF. The CDR3, as DNA: TGCGCCAGCAGCCAAGAGACACGTGGGTGGGGGGAGCTGTTTTTT.

This rearrangement joins TRBV7-9 to TRBJ1-1, with unresolved D. Germline V lookup: CDR1 SEHNR, CDR2 FQNEAQ (reference sequence). There are 12 residues in the CDR3. The V end was cut by 5 bases, the J end by 3 bases, with 7 bases between. As DNA, the CDR3 is TGTGCCAGCAGCATCGGGGACACTGAAGCTTTCTTT. It is translated as CASSIGDTEAFF.

This sequence joins TRBV19 and TRBJ2-7; 9 bases are a match to TRBD1. Trimming removed 3 bases from V and 1 base from J; junction bases left unmatched: 10. CDR1 LNHDA and CDR2 SQIVND come from the germline V gene (reference sequence). The CDR3 totals 17 residues. In nucleotides, the CDR3 is TGTGCCAGTAGTATGACGTTTTCCGGACAGGGGTCCTACGAGCAGTACTTC. This encodes CASSMTFSGQGSYEQYF.

The V call is TRBV2, the J call TRBJ2-3; 8 bases agree with TRBD2. This CDR3 region has 15 residues. V gave up 4 bases and J gave up 3 bases; unmatched junction bases: 6. Germline V gene data show CDR1 as SNHLY and CDR2 as FYNNEI. CDR3: CASSVAGGGTDTQYF. CDR3 DNA sequence: TGTGCCAGCAGTGTGGCGGGAGGTGGGACAGATACGCAGTATTTT.

This clone was found a few times. V and J are TRBV30 and TRBJ1-6; D remains unclear. The CDR3 extends over 14 amino acids. V was cut by 5 bases and J by 5 bases, with 13 bases left in between. Germline CDR1 and CDR2: GTSNPN and SVGIG (reference sequence). The CDR3 loop reads CAWARGSNNSPLHF. The CDR3 DNA follows: TGTGCCTGGGCCCGGGGATCTAATAATTCACCCCTCCACTTT. Full variable domain (outside the CDR3, taken from reference TRBV30 and TRBJ1-6): SQTIHQWPATLVQPVGSPLSLECTVEGTSNPNLYWYRQAAGRGLQLLFYSVGIGQISSEVPQNLSASRPQDRQFILSSKKLLLSDSGFYLCAWARGSNNSPLHFGNGTRLTVT.

The chain joins TRBV10-3 to TRBJ2-7; TRBD1 matches at 9 bases. The CDR3 extends over 16 amino acids. J gave up 3 bases and V 4 bases, and 10 bases lay outside the gene matches. Germline CDR1 and CDR2: ENHRY and SYGVKD. CDR3 nucleotide sequence: TGTGCCATCAGTGGATCACAGGGGGCCTCAGACTACGAGCAGTACTTC. This encodes CAISGSQGASDYEQYF.

This clone has just one count. This chain uses TRBV18 with TRBJ1-1; the D gene is possibly TRBD1 (5 bases). Germline V lookup: CDR1 KGHSH, CDR2 LQKENI. The CDR3 extends over 13 amino acids. The V and J ends lost 4 bases and 5 bases respectively, with 11 bases between them. CDR3 amino acids: CASSRAGRTEAFF. CDR3 nucleotide sequence: TGTGCCAGCTCACGCGCAGGGAGGACTGAAGCTTTCTTT.

V is TRBV3-1 (or the pseudogene TRBV3-2) and J is TRBJ1-4; D perhaps matches TRBD1 (5 bases). Germline CDR1 LGHDT, CDR2 YNNKEL (reference sequence). The CDR3 has 15 amino acids. Trimming stripped 0 bases from V and 4 bases from J, with 9 bases between. CDR3 DNA: TGTGCCAGCAGCCAAGATGGAGGGGTTAATGAAAAACTGTTTTTT. This sequence encodes CASSQDGGVNEKLFF.

This rearrangement joins TRBV10-3 to TRBJ1-1; TRBD1 matches at 9 bases. Germline V gene lookup returns CDR1 ENHRY and CDR2 SYGVKD. The CDR3 has 15 amino acids. The J segment lost 1 base and the V segment lost 3 bases, leaving 3 bases of the junction unmatched. The DNA of the CDR3 is TGTGCCATCAGTGATGGACAGGGGTGGAACACTGAAGCTTTCTTT. It codes for CAISDGQGWNTEAFF.

This chain connects TRBV2 to TRBJ2-5; perhaps TRBD2 as D (6 bases). This CDR3 region has 13 residues. Trimming took 4 bases from V and 5 from J, leaving 11 bases between them. Germline CDR1 and CDR2: SNHLY and FYNNEI. CDR3 sequence (DNA): TGTGCCAGCAGTGGGGACTTATCGGAGACCCAGTACTTC. It specifies CASSGDLSETQYF.

The rearrangement joins TRBV6-2 or TRBV6-3 to TRBJ1-5; unclear D gene. V was pared by 2 bases and J by 2 bases, with 10 bases between. The CDR3 has 15 amino acids. Germline lookup yields CDR1 MNHEY and CDR2 SVGEGT. CDR3 protein: CASSYAGPGNQPQHF. The CDR3 DNA sequence: TGTGCCAGCAGTTACGCCGGGCCCGGCAATCAGCCCCAGCATTTT.

The CDR3 is CASSVGGGFVEQYF. DNA for the CDR3: TGTGCCAGCAGTGTCGGCGGGGGCTTTGTGGAGCAGTACTTC. The J gene is TRBJ2-7, the V gene TRBV2; D is possibly TRBD2 (7 bases). This CDR3 contains 14 residues. Trimming pared 4 bases from V and 7 bases from J, leaving 17 bases between. In germline, CDR1 is SNHLY, CDR2 FYNNEI.

V usage is TRBV15 and J usage is TRBJ1-1; D not resolved. Germline V lookup: CDR1 LNHNV, CDR2 YYDKDF (reference sequence). The CDR3 loop spans 14 amino acids. V lost 9 bases to trimming and J lost 3 bases, with 17 bases between them. The CDR3 DNA sequence: TGTGCCACGGCCTGGACGGATTTAGACACTGAAGCTTTCTTT. Encoded protein: CATAWTDLDTEAFF.

This clone is a singleton in its sample. The chain uses TRBV7-3 and TRBJ2-7; 10 nucleotides agree with TRBD2. The CDR3 extends over 15 amino acids. Germline V lookup: CDR1 SGHTA, CDR2 FQGTGA. V gave up 4 bases and J gave up 2 bases; unmatched junction bases: 5. The CDR3 DNA is TGTGCCAGCAGCTACACTAGCGGGGTGGCCTACGAGCAGTACTTC. Residues: CASSYTSGVAYEQYF.

The V call is TRBV19, the J call TRBJ1-5; D not certain. Germline assignment: CDR1 LNHDA and CDR2 SQIVND (reference sequence). V was shortened by 7 bases and J by 2 bases, with 15 bases between the two germline ends. The CDR3 extends over 15 amino acids. The CDR3 sequence: CASMTPYRGNQPQHF. CDR3 in DNA: TGTGCCAGTATGACCCCGTACAGAGGCAATCAGCCCCAGCATTTT.

The V and J genes are TRBV28 and TRBJ1-5; TRBD1 is a possible D gene (5 bases). Trimming took 1 base from V and 3 from J, leaving 10 bases between them. The CDR3 is 15 residues long. Per the germline V gene, CDR1 is MDHEN and CDR2 is SYDVKM. The CDR3 nucleotides read TGTGCCAGCAGTTTATCCCCGGGACCCAATCAGCCCCAGCATTTT. Amino acids: CASSLSPGPNQPQHF.